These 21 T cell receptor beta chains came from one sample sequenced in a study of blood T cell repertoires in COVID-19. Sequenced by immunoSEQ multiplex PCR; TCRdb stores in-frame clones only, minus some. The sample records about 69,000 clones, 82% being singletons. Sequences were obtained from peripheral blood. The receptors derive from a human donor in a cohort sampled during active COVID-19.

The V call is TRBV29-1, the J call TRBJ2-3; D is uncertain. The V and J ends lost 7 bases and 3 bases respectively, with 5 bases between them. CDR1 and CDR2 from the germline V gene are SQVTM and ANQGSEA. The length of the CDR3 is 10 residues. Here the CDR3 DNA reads TGCAGCGCTAAAACAGATACGCAGTATTTT. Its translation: CSAKTDTQYF.

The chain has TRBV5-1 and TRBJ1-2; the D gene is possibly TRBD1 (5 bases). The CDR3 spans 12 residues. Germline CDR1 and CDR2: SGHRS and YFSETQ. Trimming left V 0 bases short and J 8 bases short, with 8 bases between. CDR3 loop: CASSLEWGGYTF. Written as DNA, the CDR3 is TGCGCCAGCAGCTTGGAGTGGGGCGGCTACACCTTC.

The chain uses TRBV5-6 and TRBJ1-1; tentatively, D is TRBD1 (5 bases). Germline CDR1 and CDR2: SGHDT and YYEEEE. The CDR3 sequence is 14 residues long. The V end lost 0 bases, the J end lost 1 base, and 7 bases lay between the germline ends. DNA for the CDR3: TGTGCCAGCAGCTTGGTCACAGGGAACACTGAAGCTTTCTTT. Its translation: CASSLVTGNTEAFF.

CDR3 sequence reads: CAWSPGTAGNTIYF. CDR3 nucleotide sequence: TGTGCCTGGAGCCCCGGGACTGCTGGAAACACCATATATTTT. V and J are TRBV30 and TRBJ1-3; D might be TRBD1 (5 bases). V was trimmed by 3 bases and J by 2 bases, leaving 11 bases between them. Germline CDR1 and CDR2: GTSNPN and SVGIG (reference sequence). This CDR3 has 14 residues.

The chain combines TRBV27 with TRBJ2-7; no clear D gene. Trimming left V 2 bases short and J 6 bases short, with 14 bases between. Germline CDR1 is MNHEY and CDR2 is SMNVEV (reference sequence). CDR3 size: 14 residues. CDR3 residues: CASSLTQSLSEQYF. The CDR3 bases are TGTGCCAGCAGTTTAACCCAGTCCTTAAGCGAGCAGTACTTC.

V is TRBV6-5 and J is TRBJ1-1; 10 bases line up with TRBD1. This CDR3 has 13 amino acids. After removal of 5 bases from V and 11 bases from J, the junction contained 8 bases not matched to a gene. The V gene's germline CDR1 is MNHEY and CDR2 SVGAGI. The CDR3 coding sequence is TGTGCCAGCAGTAGGGACAGGGGAGTAAGCGCTTTCTTT. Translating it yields CASSRDRGVSAFF.

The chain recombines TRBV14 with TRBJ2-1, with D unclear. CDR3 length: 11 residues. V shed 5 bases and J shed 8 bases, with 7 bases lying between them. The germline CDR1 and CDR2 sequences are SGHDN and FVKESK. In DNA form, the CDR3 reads TGTGCCAGCAGCTCAGGTGATGAGCAGTTCTTC. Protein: CASSSGDEQFF.

The CDR3, as DNA: TGTGCCAGCAGTGCGACCCCGGGGACATATCAGCCCCAGCATTTT. This encodes CASSATPGTYQPQHF. The chain carries TRBV11-2 and TRBJ1-5; TRBD1 might be the D (6 bases). CDR3 length: 15 residues. Germline CDR1 reads SGHAT; CDR2 reads FQNNGV. Trimming stripped 6 bases from V and 5 bases from J, with 17 bases between. The full variable domain, with the rest looked up from reference TRBV11-2 and TRBJ1-5, is EAGVAQSPRYKIIEKRQSVAFWCNPISGHATLYWYQQILGQGPKLLIQFQNNGVVDDSQLPKDRFSAERLKGVDSTLKIQPAKLEDSAVYLCASSATPGTYQPQHFGDGTRLSIL.

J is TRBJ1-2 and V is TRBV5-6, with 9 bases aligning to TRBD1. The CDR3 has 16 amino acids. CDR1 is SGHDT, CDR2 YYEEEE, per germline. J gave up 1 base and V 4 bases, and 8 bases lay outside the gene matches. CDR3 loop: CASSRGTGRFNYGYTF. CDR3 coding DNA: TGTGCCAGCAGCCGCGGGACAGGGAGATTTAACTATGGCTACACCTTC.

The CDR3 DNA is TGTGCCAGCAGTTCAACTGATTTAGATGAGCAGTTCTTC. It specifies CASSSTDLDEQFF. The chain is built from TRBV27 and TRBJ2-1; D remains ambiguous. Per the germline V gene, CDR1 is MNHEY and CDR2 is SMNVEV (reference sequence). The CDR3 is made up of 13 amino acids. The germline V and J ends were trimmed by 4 bases and 8 bases, with 12 bases remaining between them.

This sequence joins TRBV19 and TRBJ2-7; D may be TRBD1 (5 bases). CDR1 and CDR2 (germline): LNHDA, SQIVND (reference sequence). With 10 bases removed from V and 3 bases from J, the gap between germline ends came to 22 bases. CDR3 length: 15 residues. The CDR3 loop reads CATSDRDHANYEQYF. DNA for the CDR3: TGTGCCACTTCCGACAGAGACCACGCCAACTACGAGCAGTACTTC.

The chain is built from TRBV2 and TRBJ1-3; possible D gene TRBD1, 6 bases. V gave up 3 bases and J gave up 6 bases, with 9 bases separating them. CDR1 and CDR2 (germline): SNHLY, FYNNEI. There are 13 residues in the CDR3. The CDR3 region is CASSEPGENTIYF. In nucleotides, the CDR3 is TGTGCCAGCAGTGAGCCAGGGGAAAACACCATATATTTT.

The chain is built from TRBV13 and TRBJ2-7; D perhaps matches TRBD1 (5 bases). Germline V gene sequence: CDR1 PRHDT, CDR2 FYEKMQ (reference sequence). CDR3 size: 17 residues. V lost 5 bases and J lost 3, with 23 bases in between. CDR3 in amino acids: CASSPLDRTKSHYEQYF. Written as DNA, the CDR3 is TGTGCCAGCAGCCCTCTCGACCGGACAAAATCCCACTACGAGCAGTACTTC.

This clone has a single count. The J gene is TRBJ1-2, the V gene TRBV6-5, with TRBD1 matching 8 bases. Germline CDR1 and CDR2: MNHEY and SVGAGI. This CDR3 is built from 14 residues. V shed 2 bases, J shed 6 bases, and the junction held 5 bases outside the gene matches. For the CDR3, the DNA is TGTGCCAGCAGTTACATGGGGACAGGAAATGGCTACACCTTC. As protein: CASSYMGTGNGYTF.

CDR3 in amino acids: CASYPWGQGNEQFF. The DNA of the CDR3 is TGTGCCAGCTATCCCTGGGGTCAGGGCAATGAGCAGTTCTTC. The chain joins TRBV2 to TRBJ2-1; weak D call: TRBD1 (5 bases). Trimming stripped 8 bases from V and 6 bases from J, with 17 bases between. In germline, CDR1 is SNHLY, CDR2 FYNNEI. The CDR3 has 14 amino acids.

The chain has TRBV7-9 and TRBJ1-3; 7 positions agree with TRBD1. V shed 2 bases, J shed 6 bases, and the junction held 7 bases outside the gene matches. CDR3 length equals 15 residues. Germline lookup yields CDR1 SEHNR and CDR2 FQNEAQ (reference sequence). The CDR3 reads CASSLRGTAPNTIYF. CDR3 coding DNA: TGTGCCAGCAGCTTAAGGGGGACAGCCCCAAACACCATATATTTT.

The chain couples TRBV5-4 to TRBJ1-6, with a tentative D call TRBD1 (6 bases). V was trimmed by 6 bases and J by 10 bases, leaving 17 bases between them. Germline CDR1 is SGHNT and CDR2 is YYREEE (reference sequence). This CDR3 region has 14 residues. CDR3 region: CASTLGGARSPLHF. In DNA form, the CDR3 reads TGTGCCAGCACCCTGGGGGGGGCTCGGTCACCCCTCCACTTT. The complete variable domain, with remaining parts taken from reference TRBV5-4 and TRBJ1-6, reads ETGVTQSPTHLIKTRGQQVTLRCSSQSGHNTVSWYQQALGQGPQFIFQYYREEENGRGNFPPRFSGLQFPNYSSELNVNALELDDSALYLCASTLGGARSPLHFGNGTRLTVT.

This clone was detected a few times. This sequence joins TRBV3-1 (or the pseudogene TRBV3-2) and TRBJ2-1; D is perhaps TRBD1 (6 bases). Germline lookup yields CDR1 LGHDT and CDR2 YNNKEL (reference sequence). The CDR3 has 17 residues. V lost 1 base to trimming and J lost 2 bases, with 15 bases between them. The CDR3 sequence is CASSQGITGRTYNEQFF. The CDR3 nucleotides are TGTGCCAGCAGCCAAGGAATCACAGGGAGAACCTACAATGAGCAGTTCTTC.

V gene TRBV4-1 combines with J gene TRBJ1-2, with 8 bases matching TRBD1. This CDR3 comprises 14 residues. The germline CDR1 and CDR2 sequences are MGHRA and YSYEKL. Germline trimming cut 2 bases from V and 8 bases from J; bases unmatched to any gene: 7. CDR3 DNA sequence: TGCGCCAGCAGCCAAAGGACAGGGTACGGAGGCTACACCTTC. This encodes CASSQRTGYGGYTF.

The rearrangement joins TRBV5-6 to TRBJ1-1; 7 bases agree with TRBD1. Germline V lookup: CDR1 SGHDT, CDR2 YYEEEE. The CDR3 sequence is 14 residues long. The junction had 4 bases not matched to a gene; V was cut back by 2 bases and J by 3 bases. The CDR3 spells CASSLLRGDTEAFF. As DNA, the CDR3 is TGTGCCAGCAGCTTACTCAGGGGGGACACTGAAGCTTTCTTT. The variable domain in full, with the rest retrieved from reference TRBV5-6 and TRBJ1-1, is DAGVTQSPTHLIKTRGQQVTLRCSPKSGHDTVSWYQQALGQGPQFIFQYYEEEERQRGNFPDRFSGHQFPNYSSELNVNALLLGDSALYLCASSLLRGDTEAFFGQGTRLTVV.

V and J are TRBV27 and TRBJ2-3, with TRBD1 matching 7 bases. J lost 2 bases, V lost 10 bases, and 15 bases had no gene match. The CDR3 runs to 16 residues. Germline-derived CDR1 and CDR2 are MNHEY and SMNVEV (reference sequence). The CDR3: CATPMTTGFNTDTQYF. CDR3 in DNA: TGTGCCACCCCGATGACGACAGGGTTTAACACAGATACGCAGTATTTT.